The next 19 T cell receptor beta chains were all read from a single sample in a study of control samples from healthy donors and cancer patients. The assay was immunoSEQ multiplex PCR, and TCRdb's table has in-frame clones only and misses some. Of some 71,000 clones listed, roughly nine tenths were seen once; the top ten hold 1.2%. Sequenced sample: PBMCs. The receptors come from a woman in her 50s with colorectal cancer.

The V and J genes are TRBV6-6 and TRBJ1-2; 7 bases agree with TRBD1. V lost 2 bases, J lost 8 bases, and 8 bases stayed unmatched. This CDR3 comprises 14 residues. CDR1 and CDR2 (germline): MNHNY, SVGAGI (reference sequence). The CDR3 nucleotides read TGTGCCAGCAGTTACGGGGAGGGGGCGGTGGGCTACACCTTC. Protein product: CASSYGEGAVGYTF.

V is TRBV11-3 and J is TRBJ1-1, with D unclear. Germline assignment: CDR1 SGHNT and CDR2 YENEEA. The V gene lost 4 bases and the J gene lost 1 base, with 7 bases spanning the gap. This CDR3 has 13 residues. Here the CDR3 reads CASSYFGNTEAFF. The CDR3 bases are TGTGCCAGCAGCTACTTTGGGAACACTGAAGCTTTCTTT.

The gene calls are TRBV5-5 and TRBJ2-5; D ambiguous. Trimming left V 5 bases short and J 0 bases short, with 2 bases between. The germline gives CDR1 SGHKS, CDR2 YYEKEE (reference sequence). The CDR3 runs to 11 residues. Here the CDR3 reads CASSNQETQYF. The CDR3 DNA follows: TGTGCCAGCAGTAACCAAGAGACCCAGTACTTC.

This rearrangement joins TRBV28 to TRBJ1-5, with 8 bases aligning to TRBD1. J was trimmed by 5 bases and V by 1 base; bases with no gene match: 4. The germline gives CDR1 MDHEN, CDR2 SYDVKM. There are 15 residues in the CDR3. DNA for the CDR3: TGTGCCAGCAGTTTATCGGCCAGGGGGCATCAGCCCCAGCATTTT. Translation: CASSLSARGHQPQHF.

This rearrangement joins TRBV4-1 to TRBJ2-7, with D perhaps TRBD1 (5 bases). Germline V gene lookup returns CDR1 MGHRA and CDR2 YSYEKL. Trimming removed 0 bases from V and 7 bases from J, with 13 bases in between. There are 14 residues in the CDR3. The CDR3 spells CASSQDFRAGEQYF. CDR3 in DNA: TGCGCCAGCAGCCAAGATTTCAGGGCCGGAGAGCAGTACTTC.

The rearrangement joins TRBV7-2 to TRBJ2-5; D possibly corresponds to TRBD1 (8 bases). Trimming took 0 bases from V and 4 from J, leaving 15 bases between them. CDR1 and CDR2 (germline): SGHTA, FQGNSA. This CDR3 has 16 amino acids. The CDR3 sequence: CASSLARQGRGETQYF. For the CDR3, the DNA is TGTGCCAGCAGCTTAGCCCGACAGGGGAGGGGAGAGACCCAGTACTTC.

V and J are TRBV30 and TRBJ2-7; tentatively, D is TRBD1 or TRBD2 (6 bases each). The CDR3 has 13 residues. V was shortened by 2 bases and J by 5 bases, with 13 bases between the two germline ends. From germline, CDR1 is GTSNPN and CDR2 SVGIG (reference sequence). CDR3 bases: TGTGCCTGGAGTACGGGGGCCGGGAACGAGCAGTACTTC. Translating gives CAWSTGAGNEQYF.

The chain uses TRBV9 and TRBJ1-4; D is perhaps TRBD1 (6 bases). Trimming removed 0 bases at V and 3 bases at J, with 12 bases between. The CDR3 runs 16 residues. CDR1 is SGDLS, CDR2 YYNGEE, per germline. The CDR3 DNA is TGTGCCAGCAGCGTAGCTGCGGGGGCGGCTAATGAAAAACTGTTTTTT. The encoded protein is CASSVAAGAANEKLFF. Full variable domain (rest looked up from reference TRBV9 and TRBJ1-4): DSGVTQTPKHLITATGQRVTLRCSPRSGDLSVYWYQQSLDQGLQFLIQYYNGEERAKGNILERFSAQQFPDLHSELNLSSLELGDSALYFCASSVAAGAANEKLFFGSGTQLSVL.

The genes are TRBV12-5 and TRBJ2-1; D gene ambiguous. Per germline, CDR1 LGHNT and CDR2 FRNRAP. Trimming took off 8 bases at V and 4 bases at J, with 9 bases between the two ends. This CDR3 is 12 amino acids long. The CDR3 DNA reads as TGTGCTAGTCTTAACGGGTACAATGAGCAGTTCTTC. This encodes CASLNGYNEQFF.

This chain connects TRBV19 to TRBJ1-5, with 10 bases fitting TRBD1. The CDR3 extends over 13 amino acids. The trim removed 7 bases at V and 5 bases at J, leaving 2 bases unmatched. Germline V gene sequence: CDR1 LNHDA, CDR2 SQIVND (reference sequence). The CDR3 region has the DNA TGTGCCAGTACCGGGACAGGGGATCAGCCCCAGCATTTT. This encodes CASTGTGDQPQHF. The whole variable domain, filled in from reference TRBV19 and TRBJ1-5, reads DGGITQSPKYLFRKEGQNVTLSCEQNLNHDAMYWYRQDPGQGLRLIYYSQIVNDFQKGDIAEGYSVSREKKESFPLTVTSAQKNPTAFYLCASTGTGDQPQHFGDGTRLSIL.

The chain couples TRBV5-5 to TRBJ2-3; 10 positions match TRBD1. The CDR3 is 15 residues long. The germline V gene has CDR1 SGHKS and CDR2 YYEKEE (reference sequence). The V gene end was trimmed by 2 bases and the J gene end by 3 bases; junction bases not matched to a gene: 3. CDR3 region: CASSLRQGATDTQYF. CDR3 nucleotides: TGTGCCAGCAGCTTAAGACAGGGGGCAACAGATACGCAGTATTTT.

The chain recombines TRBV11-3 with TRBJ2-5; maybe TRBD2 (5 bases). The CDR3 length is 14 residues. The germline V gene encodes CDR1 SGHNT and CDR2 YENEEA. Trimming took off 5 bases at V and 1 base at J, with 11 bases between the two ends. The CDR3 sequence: CASSLTSSQETQYF. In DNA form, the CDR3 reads TGTGCCAGCAGCCTAACTAGTAGCCAAGAGACCCAGTACTTC. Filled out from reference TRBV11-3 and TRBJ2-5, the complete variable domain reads EAGVVQSPRYKIIEKKQPVAFWCNPISGHNTLYWYLQNLGQGPELLIRYENEEAVDDSQLPKDRFSAERLKGVDSTLKIQPAELGDSAVYLCASSLTSSQETQYFGPGTRLLVL.

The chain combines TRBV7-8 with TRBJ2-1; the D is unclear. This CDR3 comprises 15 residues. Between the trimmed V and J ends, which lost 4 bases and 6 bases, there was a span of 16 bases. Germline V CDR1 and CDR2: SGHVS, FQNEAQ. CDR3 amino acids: CASSSIGRFTNEQFF. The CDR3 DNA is TGTGCCAGCAGCTCTATAGGGCGATTCACCAATGAGCAGTTCTTC.

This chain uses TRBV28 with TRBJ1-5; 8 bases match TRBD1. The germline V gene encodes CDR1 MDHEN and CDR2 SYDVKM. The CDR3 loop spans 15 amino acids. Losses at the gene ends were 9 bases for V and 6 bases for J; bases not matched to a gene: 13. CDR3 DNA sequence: TGTGCCAGTTTCGGACCTGGACAGGGCATTCAGCCCCAGCATTTT. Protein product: CASFGPGQGIQPQHF.

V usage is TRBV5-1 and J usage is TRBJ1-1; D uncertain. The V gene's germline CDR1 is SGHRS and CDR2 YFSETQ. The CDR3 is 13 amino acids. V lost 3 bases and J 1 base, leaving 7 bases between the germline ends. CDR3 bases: TGCGCCAGCAGCTGGGCCAAGAACACTGAAGCTTTCTTT. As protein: CASSWAKNTEAFF. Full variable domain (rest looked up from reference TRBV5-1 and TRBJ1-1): KAGVTQTPRYLIKTRGQQVTLSCSPISGHRSVSWYQQTPGQGLQFLFEYFSETQRNKGNFPGRFSGRQFSNSRSEMNVSTLELGDSALYLCASSWAKNTEAFFGQGTRLTVV.

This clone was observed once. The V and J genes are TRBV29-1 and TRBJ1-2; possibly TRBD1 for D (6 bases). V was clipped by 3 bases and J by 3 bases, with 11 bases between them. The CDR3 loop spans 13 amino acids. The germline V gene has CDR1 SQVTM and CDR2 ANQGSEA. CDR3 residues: CSVEGAGDYGYTF. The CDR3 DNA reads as TGCAGCGTTGAGGGGGCCGGAGACTATGGCTACACCTTC.

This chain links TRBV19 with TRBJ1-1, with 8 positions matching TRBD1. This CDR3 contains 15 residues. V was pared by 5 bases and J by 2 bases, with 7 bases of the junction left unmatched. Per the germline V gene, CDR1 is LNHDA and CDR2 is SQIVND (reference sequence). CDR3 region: CASSWGTGPNTEAFF. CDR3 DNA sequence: TGTGCCAGTAGTTGGGGGACAGGTCCTAACACTGAAGCTTTCTTT.

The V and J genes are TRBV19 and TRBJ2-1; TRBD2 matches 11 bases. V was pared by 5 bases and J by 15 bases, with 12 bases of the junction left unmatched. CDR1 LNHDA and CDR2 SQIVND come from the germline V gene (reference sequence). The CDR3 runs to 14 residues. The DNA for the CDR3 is TGTGCCAGTAGTCCACCGGGACTAGCGGAAGGGGTGTTCTTC. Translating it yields CASSPPGLAEGVFF.

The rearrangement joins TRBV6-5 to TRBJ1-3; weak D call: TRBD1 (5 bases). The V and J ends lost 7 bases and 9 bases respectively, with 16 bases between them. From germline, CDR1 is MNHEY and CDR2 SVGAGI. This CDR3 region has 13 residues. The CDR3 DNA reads TGTGCCAGCATCGCGGCAGGGAGATTCACCATATATTTT. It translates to CASIAAGRFTIYF.